This entry features one T cell receptor beta chain sequence. Its antigen is still unknown. A second PCR of 7 to 11 cycles used a sample-barcoded 5' primer and a J-beta primer mix. Each sample yielded at least 3 million CDR3-containing paired-end reads. Via MiXCR, TCRdb re-called the 5' RACE reads, giving one row per CDR3 protein. The sample has 1,500,000 or so distinct CDR3 sequences, approximately 59% seen once; the top ten hold 6.5% to 8%. The data were taken from a study of blood T cells in healthy people across ages. Study-level background: Template switching picked up about one barcoded beta molecule for each two T cells.

The CDR3 sequence is 14 residues long. In germline, CDR1 is SEHNR, CDR2 FQNEAQ (reference sequence). Study-level results: Donor CMV status was unknown, possibly confounding expanded clonotype changes. Age advanced and TCR beta diversity per million T cells fell, roughly linearly.

This chain connects TRBV7-9 to TRBJ2-4; no clear D. The assigned J gene may be wrong: the sequence end matches TRBJ2-7 better. Sequencing was performed on blood. The sequence was collected from a man aged 18 to 30 in good health. The CDR3 region is CASSETRGVYEQYF. In nucleotides, the CDR3 is TGTGCCAGCAGCGAAACTCGTGGAGTCTACGAGCAGTACTTC.